This TCR beta chain was profiled in a study of T-cell memory formation after mild COVID-19. Study-wide results and limits: Clonal second-wave expansions that peaked on day 37 had unconfirmed SARS-CoV-2 specificity.

TCRdb processed the 5' RACE reads anew with MiXCR; each CDR3 protein has one entry. This table holds tens of thousands of distinct CDR3 sequences, under 7.5% found once. The V gene's germline CDR1 is LGHNA and CDR2 YNFKEQ. The junction had 6 bases not matched to a gene; V was cut back by 2 bases and J by 5 bases. The CDR3 length is 17 residues. This clonotype was detected ten times or more. Its matching antigen is unknown. This clonotype was sampled from a man between 18 and 29 years old who had mild COVID-19 (a few samples of this study predate the infection). Cell type and time point are not known. What was sequenced was PBMCs or a T cell subset sorted from them (not recorded which). V and J are TRBV4-2 and TRBJ2-3; 14 nucleotides match TRBD2. The CDR3 DNA sequence: TGTGCCAGCAGCCAATCCGGACTAGCGGGGGGCGGAGATACGCAGTATTTT. Encoded protein: CASSQSGLAGGGDTQYF.